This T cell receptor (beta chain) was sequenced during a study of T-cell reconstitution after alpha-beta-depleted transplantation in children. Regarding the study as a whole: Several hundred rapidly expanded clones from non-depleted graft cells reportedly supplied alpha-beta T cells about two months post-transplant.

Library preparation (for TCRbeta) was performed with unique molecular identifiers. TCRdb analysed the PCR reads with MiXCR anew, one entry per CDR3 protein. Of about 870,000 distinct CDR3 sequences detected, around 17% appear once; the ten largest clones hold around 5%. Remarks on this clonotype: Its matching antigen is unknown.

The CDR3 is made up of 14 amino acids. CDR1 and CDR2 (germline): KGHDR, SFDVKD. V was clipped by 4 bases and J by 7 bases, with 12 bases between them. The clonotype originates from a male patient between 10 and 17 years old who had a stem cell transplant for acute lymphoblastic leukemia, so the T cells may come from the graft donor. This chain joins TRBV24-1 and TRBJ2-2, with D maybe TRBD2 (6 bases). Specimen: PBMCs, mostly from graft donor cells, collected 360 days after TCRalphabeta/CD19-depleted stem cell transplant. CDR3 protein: CATSEAGSFGELFF. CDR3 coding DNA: TGTGCCACCAGTGAGGCCGGGAGCTTCGGGGAGCTGTTTTTT.